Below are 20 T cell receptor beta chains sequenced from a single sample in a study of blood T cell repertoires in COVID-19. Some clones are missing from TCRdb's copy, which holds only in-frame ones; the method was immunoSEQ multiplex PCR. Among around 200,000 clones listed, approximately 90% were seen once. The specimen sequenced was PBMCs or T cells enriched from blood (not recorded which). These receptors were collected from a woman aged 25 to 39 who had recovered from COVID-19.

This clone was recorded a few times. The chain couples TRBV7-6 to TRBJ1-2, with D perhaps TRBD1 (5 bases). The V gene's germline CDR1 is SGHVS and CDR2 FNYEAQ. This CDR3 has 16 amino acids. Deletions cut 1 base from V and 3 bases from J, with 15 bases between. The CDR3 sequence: CASSLDSGGIDYGYTF. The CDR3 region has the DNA TGTGCCAGCAGCTTAGATTCCGGGGGAATCGACTATGGCTACACCTTC.

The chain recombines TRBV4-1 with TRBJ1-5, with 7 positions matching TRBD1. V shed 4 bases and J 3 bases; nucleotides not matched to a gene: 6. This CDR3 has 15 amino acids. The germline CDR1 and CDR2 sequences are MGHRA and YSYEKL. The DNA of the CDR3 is TGCGCCAGCAGCCCTAGGGGACAGTCCAATCAGCCCCAGCATTTT. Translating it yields CASSPRGQSNQPQHF.

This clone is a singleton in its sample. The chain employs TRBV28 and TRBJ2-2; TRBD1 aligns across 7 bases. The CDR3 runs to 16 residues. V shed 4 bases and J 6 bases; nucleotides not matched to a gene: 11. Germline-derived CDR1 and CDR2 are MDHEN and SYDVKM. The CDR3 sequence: CASSSPDRRVAGELFF. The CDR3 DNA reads TGTGCCAGCAGTTCACCGGACAGGCGGGTCGCCGGGGAGCTGTTTTTT.

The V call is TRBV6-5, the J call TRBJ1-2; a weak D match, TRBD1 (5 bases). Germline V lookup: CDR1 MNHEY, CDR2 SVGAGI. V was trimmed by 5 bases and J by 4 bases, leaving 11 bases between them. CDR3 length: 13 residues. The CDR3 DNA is TGTGCCAGCAGTCGGGACTCAGGCTATGGCTACACCTTC. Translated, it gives CASSRDSGYGYTF.

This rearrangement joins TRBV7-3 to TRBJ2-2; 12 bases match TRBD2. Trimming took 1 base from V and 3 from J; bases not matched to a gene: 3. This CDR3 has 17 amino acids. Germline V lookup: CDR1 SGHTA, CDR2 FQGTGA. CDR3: CASSLMRTSGDTGELFF. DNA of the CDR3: TGTGCCAGCAGCTTAATGCGGACTAGCGGGGACACCGGGGAGCTGTTTTTT.

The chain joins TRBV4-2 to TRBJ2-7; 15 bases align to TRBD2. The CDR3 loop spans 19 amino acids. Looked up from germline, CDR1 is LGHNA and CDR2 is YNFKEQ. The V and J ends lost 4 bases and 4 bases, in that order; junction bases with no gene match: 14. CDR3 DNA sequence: TGTGCCAGCAGCCCCCGGGGACTAGCGGGGGGCCCGTTATTATACGAGCAGTACTTC. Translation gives CASSPRGLAGGPLLYEQYF.

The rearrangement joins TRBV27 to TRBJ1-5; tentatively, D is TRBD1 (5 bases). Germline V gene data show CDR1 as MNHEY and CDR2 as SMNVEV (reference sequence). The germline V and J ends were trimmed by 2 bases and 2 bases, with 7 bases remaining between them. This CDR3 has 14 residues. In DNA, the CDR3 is TGTGCCAGCAGTTTAGGCAGGGGCAATCAGCCCCAGCATTTT. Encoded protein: CASSLGRGNQPQHF.

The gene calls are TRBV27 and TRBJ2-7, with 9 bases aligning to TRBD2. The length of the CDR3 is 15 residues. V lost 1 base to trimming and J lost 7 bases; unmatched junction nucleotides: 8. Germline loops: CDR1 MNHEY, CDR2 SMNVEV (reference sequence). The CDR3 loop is CASSLLAGAPGEQYF. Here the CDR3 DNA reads TGTGCCAGCAGTTTATTAGCGGGGGCCCCGGGGGAGCAGTACTTC.

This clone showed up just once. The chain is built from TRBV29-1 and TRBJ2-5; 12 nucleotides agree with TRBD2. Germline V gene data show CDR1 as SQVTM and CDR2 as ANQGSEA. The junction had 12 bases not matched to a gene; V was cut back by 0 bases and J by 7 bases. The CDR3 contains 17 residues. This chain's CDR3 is CSVEDPSSGGALGTQYF. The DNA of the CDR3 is TGCAGCGTTGAAGACCCGTCTAGCGGGGGGGCTCTTGGGACCCAGTACTTC.

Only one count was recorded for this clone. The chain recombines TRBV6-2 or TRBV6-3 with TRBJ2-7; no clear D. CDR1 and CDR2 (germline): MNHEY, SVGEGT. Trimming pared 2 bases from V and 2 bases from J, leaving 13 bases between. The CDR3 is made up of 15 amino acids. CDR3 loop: CASSYVVAPTYEQYF. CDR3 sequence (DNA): TGTGCCAGCAGTTACGTAGTAGCCCCAACCTACGAGCAGTACTTC.

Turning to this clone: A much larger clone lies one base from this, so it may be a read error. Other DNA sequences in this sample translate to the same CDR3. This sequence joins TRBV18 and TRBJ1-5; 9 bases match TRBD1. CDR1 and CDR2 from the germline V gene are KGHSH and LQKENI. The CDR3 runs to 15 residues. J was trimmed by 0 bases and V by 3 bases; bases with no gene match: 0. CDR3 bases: TGTGCCAGCTCACCGGGACAGGGTAGCAATCAGCCCCAGCATTTT. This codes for CASSPGQGSNQPQHF.

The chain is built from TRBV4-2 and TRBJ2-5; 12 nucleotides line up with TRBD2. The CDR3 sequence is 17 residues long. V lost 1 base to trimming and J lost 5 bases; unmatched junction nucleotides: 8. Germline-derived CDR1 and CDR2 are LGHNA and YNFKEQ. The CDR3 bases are TGTGCCAGCAGCCAAGGGCCTAGCGGGGGGGCCGGGGAGACCCAGTACTTC. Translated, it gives CASSQGPSGGAGETQYF.

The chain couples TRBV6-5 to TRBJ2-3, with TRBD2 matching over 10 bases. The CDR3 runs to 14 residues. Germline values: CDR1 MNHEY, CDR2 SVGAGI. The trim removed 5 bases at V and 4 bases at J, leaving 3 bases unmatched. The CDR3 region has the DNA TGTGCCAGCAGTAGGGGACTAGCGTCAGATACGCAGTATTTT. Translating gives CASSRGLASDTQYF.

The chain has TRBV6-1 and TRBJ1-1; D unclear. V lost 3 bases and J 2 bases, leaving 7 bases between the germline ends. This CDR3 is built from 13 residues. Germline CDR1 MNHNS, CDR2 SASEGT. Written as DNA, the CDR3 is TGTGCCAGCAGTGAGGGCAGAAACACTGAAGCTTTCTTT. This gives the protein CASSEGRNTEAFF.

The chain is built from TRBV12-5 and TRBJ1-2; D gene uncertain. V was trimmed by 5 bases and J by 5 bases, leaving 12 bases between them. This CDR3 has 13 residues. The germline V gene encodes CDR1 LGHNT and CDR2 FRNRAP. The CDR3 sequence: CASGLWRGYGYTF. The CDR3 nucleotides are TGTGCTAGTGGTCTGTGGAGAGGGTATGGCTACACCTTC.

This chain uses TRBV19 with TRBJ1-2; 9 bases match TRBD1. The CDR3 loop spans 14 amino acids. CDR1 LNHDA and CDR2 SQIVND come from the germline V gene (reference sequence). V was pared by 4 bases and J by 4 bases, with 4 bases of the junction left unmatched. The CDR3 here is CASSKGQGTYGYTF. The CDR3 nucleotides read TGTGCCAGTAGTAAGGGACAGGGAACCTATGGCTACACCTTC.

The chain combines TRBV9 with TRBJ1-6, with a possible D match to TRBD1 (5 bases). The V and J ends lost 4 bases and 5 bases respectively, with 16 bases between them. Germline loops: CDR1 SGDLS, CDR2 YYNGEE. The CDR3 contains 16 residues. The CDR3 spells CASSPTPDTNNSPLHF. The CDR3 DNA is TGTGCCAGCAGCCCCACCCCGGACACTAATAATTCACCCCTCCACTTT.

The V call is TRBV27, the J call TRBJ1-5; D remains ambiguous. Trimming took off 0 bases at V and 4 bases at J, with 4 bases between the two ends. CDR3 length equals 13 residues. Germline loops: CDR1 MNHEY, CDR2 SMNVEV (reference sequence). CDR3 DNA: TGTGCCAGCAGTTTATCGTCGAATCAGCCCCAGCATTTT. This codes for CASSLSSNQPQHF.

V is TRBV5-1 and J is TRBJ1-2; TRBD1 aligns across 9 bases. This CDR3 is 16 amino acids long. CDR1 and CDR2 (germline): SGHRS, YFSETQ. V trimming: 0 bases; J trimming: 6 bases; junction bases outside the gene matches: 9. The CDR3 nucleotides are TGCGCCAGCAGCTTGGCCATAGGAGGACAGGGGAATGGCTACACCTTC. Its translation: CASSLAIGGQGNGYTF.

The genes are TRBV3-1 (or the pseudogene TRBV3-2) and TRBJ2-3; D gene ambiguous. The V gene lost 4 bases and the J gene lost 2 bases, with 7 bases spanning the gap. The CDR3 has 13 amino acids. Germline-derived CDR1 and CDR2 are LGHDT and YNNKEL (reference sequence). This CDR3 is CASSPTYTDTQYF. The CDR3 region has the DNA TGTGCCAGCAGCCCGACTTACACAGATACGCAGTATTTT.